The subject of this entry is one T cell receptor beta chain. This specimen belongs to a study of blood T cell repertoires in COVID-19. CDR1 and CDR2 (germline): LNHDA, SQIVND (reference sequence). There are 13 residues in the CDR3. Trimming removed 2 bases at V and 9 bases at J, with 8 bases between. As processed by the authors: Estimated nucleated cell counts came from reference gene primer amplification. The assay was immunoSEQ multiplex PCR, and TCRdb's table has in-frame clones only and misses some. Clonal size and the V and J genes are those of that table, whereas D and trimming came from the DNA. The sample carries 65,000 to 95,000 clones, roughly 78% recorded once.

The TCR comes from a man aged 60 to 75 with COVID-19, enrolled during active disease. The material sequenced was peripheral blood. V and J are TRBV19 and TRBJ1-6; no clear D. The CDR3 DNA reads as TGTGCCAGTAGTATAACGGGGAGTTCACCCCTCCACTTT. The encoded protein is CASSITGSSPLHF. Together with reference TRBV19 and TRBJ1-6, the CDR3 gives the full variable domain: DGGITQSPKYLFRKEGQNVTLSCEQNLNHDAMYWYRQDPGQGLRLIYYSQIVNDFQKGDIAEGYSVSREKKESFPLTVTSAQKNPTAFYLCASSITGSSPLHFGNGTRLTVT.